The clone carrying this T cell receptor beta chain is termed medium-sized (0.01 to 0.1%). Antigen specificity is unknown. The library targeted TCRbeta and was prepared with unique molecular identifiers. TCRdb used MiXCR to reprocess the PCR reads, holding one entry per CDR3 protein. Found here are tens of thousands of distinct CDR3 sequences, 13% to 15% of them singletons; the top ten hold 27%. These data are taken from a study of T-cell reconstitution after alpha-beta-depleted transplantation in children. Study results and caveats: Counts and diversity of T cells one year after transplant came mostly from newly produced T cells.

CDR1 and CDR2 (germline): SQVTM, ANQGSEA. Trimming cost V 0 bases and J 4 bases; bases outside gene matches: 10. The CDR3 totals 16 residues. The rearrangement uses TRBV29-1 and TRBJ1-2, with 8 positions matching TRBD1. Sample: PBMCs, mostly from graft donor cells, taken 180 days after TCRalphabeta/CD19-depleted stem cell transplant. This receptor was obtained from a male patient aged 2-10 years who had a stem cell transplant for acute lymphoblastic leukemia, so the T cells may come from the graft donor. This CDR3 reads CSVEDPRDRRGYGYTF. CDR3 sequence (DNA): TGCAGCGTTGAAGATCCCCGGGACAGGAGGGGCTATGGCTACACCTTC.